This T cell receptor (beta chain) was profiled in a study of blood T cell repertoires in COVID-19. Profiling relied on immunoSEQ multiplex PCR, and the TCRdb table lists in-frame clones only, not all of them. The sample contains under 300,000 clones, approximately 79% of which appear only once. Germline V gene lookup returns CDR1 SGDLS and CDR2 YYNGEE. The CDR3 sequence is 15 residues long. V gave up 4 bases and J gave up 0 bases; unmatched junction bases: 4. This chain joins TRBV9 and TRBJ1-3; 7 positions agree with TRBD1. This sequence was found in a woman in her forties with active or convalescent COVID-19. Sequencing used peripheral blood. The CDR3, as DNA: TGTGCCAGCAGCCTAGGGACAGCCTCTGGAAACACCATATATTTT. This sequence encodes CASSLGTASGNTIYF.